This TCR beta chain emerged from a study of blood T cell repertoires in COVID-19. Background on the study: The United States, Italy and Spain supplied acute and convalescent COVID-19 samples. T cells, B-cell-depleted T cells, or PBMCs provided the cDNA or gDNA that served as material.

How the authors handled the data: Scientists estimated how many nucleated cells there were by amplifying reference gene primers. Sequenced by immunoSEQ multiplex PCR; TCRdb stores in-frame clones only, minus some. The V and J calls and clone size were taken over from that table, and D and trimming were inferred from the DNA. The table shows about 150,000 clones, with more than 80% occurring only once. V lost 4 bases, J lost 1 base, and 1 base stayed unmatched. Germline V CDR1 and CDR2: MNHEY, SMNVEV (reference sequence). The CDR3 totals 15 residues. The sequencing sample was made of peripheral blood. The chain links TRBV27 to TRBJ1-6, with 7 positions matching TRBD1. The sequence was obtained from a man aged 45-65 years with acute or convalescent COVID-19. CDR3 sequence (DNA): TGTGCCAGCAGTTCAGGGGGGTCCTATAATTCACCCCTCCACTTT. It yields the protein CASSSGGSYNSPLHF.